This TCR beta chain was sequenced for a study of low-dose radiotherapy and immunotherapy resistance in tumors. About the study: Cohort 1 got 0.5 Gy per fraction every 2 weeks, 6.5 Gy in total. Dosing for Cohort 2 consisted of 1 Gy per fraction every two weeks, reaching a total of 13 Gy over 26 weeks.

Time point here: after trial treatment. This sample's treatment: LDRT plus nivolumab, ipilimumab, low-dose cyclophosphamide and aspirin (RACIN trial). The patients who were eligible all carried advanced solid tumors that lacked tumor-infiltrating lymphocytes, meaning the tumors were TIL-negative. Priming of first-strand cDNA relied on TRAV- and TRBV-specific primers (covering alpha and beta chains). The authors ran around 19 PCR cycles to amplify TCRs with a constant-region primer and V-primer adapter. Each CDR3 protein is one row after TCRdb ran MiXCR on the reads. The sample lists some 94,000 distinct CDR3 sequences, 20% to 25% occurring once. Losses at the gene ends were 6 bases for V and 5 bases for J; bases not matched to a gene: 9. The CDR3 sequence is 13 residues long. Germline lookup yields CDR1 DFQATT and CDR2 SNEGSKA (reference sequence).

The sample consisted of PBMCs, taken after low-dose radiotherapy plus immunotherapy. The rearrangement uses TRBV20-1 and TRBJ2-5; 7 positions agree with TRBD2. The clonotype was recovered from a female donor with ovarian cancer. The CDR3 protein is CSAPSGAGETQYF. As DNA, the CDR3 is TGCAGTGCCCCAAGCGGGGCGGGGGAGACCCAGTACTTC.